Listed here are 11 T cell receptor beta chains from one sample, sequenced in a study of T-cell memory formation after mild COVID-19. One entry per CDR3 protein results from TCRdb running MiXCR on the 5' RACE reads. This sample has approximately 560,000 distinct CDR3 sequences, with 17% found just once. Sequenced: PBMCs or a T cell subset sorted from them (not recorded which). These receptors originate from an adult woman who had mild COVID-19 (a few samples of this study predate the infection). Cell type and time point are not known.

This clonotype was observed a few times. The V call is TRBV9, the J call TRBJ2-3; 9 nucleotides match TRBD2. Trimming cost V 4 bases and J 4 bases; bases outside gene matches: 7. The germline V gene encodes CDR1 SGDLS and CDR2 YYNGEE. This CDR3 has 15 amino acids. As DNA, the CDR3 is TGTGCCAGCAGCCCTACGGGACTAGCCGCAGATACGCAGTATTTT. Translation gives CASSPTGLAADTQYF.

This clonotype occurred a few times. The V call is TRBV5-5, the J call TRBJ2-1, with 8 positions matching TRBD1. Unmatched junction bases numbered 8, after V lost 0 bases and J lost 9 bases. Germline CDR1 and CDR2: SGHKS and YYEKEE (reference sequence). CDR3 length equals 15 residues. This CDR3 is CASSLEETGVGEQFF. DNA for the CDR3: TGTGCCAGCAGCTTGGAAGAGACAGGGGTAGGTGAGCAGTTCTTC. Combining the CDR3 with reference TRBV5-5 and TRBJ2-1 gives the whole variable domain DAGVTQSPTHLIKTRGQQVTLRCSPISGHKSVSWYQQVLGQGPQFIFQYYEKEERGRGNFPDRFSARQFPNYSSELNVNALLLGDSALYLCASSLEETGVGEQFFGPGTRLTVL.

This clonotype was seen a few times. CDR3 bases: TGTGCCAGCAGCCAAGACCTTCATGAGGGTCAACAAGAGACCCAGTACTTC. Protein product: CASSQDLHEGQQETQYF. The chain joins TRBV4-2 to TRBJ2-5; D possibly corresponds to TRBD2 (5 bases). The CDR3 runs 17 residues. Germline-derived CDR1 and CDR2 are LGHNA and YNFKEQ. Deletions cut 0 bases from V and 2 bases from J, with 16 bases between.

This clonotype was counted many times. J is TRBJ1-5 and V is TRBV12-3 or TRBV12-4, with D uncertain. The CDR3 runs to 14 residues. Trimming stripped 5 bases from V and 1 base from J, with 9 bases between. The CDR3 region is CASSQPLSNQPQHF. In nucleotides, the CDR3 is TGTGCCAGCAGTCAGCCTCTAAGCAATCAGCCCCAGCATTTT.

CDR3 bases: TGTGCCAGCAGTGATAAGGGCATACTCTCTGGGGCCAACGTCCTGACTTTC. Translating gives CASSDKGILSGANVLTF. V usage is TRBV2 and J usage is TRBJ2-6, with unresolved D. This CDR3 contains 17 residues. Germline CDR1 SNHLY, CDR2 FYNNEI. Trimming pared 3 bases from V and 0 bases from J, leaving 12 bases between.

CDR3 sequence (DNA): TGCAGCGTTGTTCTTTCGAGGCTAGCGATCACCGGGGAGCTGTTTTTT. Translating it yields CSVVLSRLAITGELFF. This chain uses TRBV29-1 with TRBJ2-2; D possibly corresponds to TRBD2 (6 bases). Germline CDR1 and CDR2: SQVTM and ANQGSEA. V was pared by 4 bases and J by 4 bases, with 19 bases between. This CDR3 has 16 amino acids.

This chain uses TRBV27 with TRBJ2-7, with D possibly matching TRBD1 (5 bases). The V gene's germline CDR1 is MNHEY and CDR2 SMNVEV (reference sequence). The CDR3 consists of 14 residues. Trimming took 6 bases from V and 4 from J, leaving 16 bases between them. The CDR3 bases are TGTGCCAGCAGCCCCTATAGGGGTAGGTACGAGCAGTACTTC. Translation gives CASSPYRGRYEQYF.

The chain is built from TRBV6-2 or TRBV6-3 and TRBJ2-1, with 13 bases matching TRBD2. Germline trimming cut 4 bases from V and 15 bases from J; bases unmatched to any gene: 3. This CDR3 spans 12 amino acids. CDR1 MNHEY and CDR2 SVGEGT come from the germline V gene. CDR3 protein: CASSSGLAGVFF. In DNA form, the CDR3 reads TGTGCCAGCAGTTCAGGACTAGCGGGGGTGTTCTTC.

This clonotype was detected only a few times. The chain is built from TRBV7-2 and TRBJ1-1; possible D gene TRBD1, 5 bases. This CDR3 region has 13 residues. CDR1 is SGHTA and CDR2 is FQGNSA in the germline V gene. The V and J ends lost 6 bases and 1 base respectively, with 9 bases between them. In nucleotides, the CDR3 is TGTGCCAGCAGTCGGGACGGGAACACTGAAGCTTTCTTT. Protein: CASSRDGNTEAFF. Variable domain in full (rest from reference TRBV7-2 and TRBJ1-1): GAGVSQSPSNKVTEKGKDVELRCDPISGHTALYWYRQSLGQGLEFLIYFQGNSAPDKSGLPSDRFSAERTGGSVSTLTIQRTQQEDSAVYLCASSRDGNTEAFFGQGTRLTVV.

J is TRBJ1-1 and V is TRBV20-1; D unclear. Trimming shortened V by 5 bases and J by 1 base, and 8 bases separated the two germline ends. Germline CDR1 reads DFQATT; CDR2 reads SNEGSKA (reference sequence). CDR3 length: 12 residues. For the CDR3, the DNA is TGCAGTGCTTTGTACCGGAACACTGAAGCTTTCTTT. It encodes CSALYRNTEAFF.

The J gene is TRBJ2-7, the V gene TRBV12-3 or TRBV12-4; TRBD2 aligns across 13 bases. CDR3 length: 15 amino acids. Trimming took 6 bases from V and 2 from J; bases not matched to a gene: 4. CDR3 bases: TGTGCCAGCAGCCGCGGGACTAGCGGGACCTACGAGCAGTACTTC. Its translation: CASSRGTSGTYEQYF.